This TCR beta chain stems from a study of somatic mutations in cytotoxic T cells in rheumatoid arthritis. The wider study: Patients had 25 to 30 ml EDTA blood drawn right after diagnosis, before any treatment. Findings of the study overall: There was no significant difference in CD8+ T-cell clonality between rheumatoid arthritis patients and age-matched healthy controls.

Isolation of the CD4+ and CD8+ populations was accomplished via positive magnetic bead selection, with purity assessed by flow cytometry. Concerning this clone: The antigen is undetermined.

In the authors' workflow: The authors rarely found patient CD8+ clones larger than 1% matching published virus-specific TCRB sequences. TCRdb's copy holds only in-frame clones and misses some; the assay was immunoSEQ multiplex PCR. From that table come the V and J calls and clone size; the DNA was used to work out D and trimming. The sample consists of about 10,000 clones, around 81% of them appearing once. V was pared by 7 bases and J by 4 bases, with 8 bases between. The CDR3 has 12 amino acids. CDR1 is ENHRY and CDR2 is SYGVKD in the germline V gene. The chain combines TRBV10-3 with TRBJ2-1, with D unresolved. The sample taken for sequencing was CD8+ T cells sorted from blood. This TCR came from an adult with rheumatoid arthritis. This chain's CDR3 is CAINTPYNEQFF. The CDR3 nucleotides are TGTGCCATCAACACACCTTACAATGAGCAGTTCTTC.